This TCR beta chain stems from a study of T-cell reconstitution after alpha-beta-depleted transplantation in children. Study conclusions and caveats: A year had passed since transplant, and T-cell counts and diversity by then came mostly from newly produced T cells. Reportedly, alpha-beta T cells present about two months post-transplant originated from several hundred expanded clones of graft origin. In some patients, recipient T cells and intrathymic progenitors surviving conditioning explained high day-60 diversity.

Molecular barcoding with unique molecular identifiers was used for the TCRbeta library. TCRdb reprocessed the PCR reads with MiXCR, giving one entry per CDR3 protein. The table has approximately 30,000 distinct CDR3 sequences, approximately 6.9% seen once. This clonotype was recorded a few times. The antigen is not known. The receptor comes from a child younger than two who had a stem cell transplant for acute myeloid leukemia, so the T cells may come from the graft donor. Here the sequenced sample was peripheral blood, taken 60 days after TCRalphabeta/CD19-depleted stem cell transplant.

CDR3 protein: CASSQDIAVWQETQYF. The CDR3, as DNA: TGCGCCAGCAGCCAAGATATAGCAGTATGGCAAGAGACCCAGTACTTC. The chain employs TRBV4-1 and TRBJ2-5, with D unresolved. The germline V gene encodes CDR1 MGHRA and CDR2 YSYEKL. The CDR3 contains 16 residues. The V gene lost 0 bases and the J gene lost 2 bases, with 13 bases spanning the gap.